The clone carrying this TCR beta chain was detected only once. These data come from a study of blood T cell repertoires in COVID-19. Study at large: T cells, B-cell-depleted T cells, or PBMCs supplied cDNA or gDNA.

This CDR3 has 13 amino acids. Trimming cost V 6 bases and J 5 bases, with 11 bases left between them. CDR1 is MNHEY and CDR2 is SVGAGI in the germline V gene. In the study's own analysis: Amplified reference gene primers provided the basis for estimating nucleated cell counts. TCRdb keeps only in-frame clones here, not all; method: immunoSEQ multiplex PCR. V, J and clone size were drawn from that table, and D and trimming were deduced from the DNA. Of roughly 90,000 clones listed, 85% are singletons. The sequence came from a man at least 80 years old with acute or convalescent COVID-19. Sequencing was carried out using peripheral blood. The chain uses TRBV6-5 and TRBJ1-5; possible D gene TRBD1, 5 bases. The CDR3 bases are TGTGCCAGCAGCTACGACAGTTATCAGCCCCAGCATTTT. It encodes CASSYDSYQPQHF.